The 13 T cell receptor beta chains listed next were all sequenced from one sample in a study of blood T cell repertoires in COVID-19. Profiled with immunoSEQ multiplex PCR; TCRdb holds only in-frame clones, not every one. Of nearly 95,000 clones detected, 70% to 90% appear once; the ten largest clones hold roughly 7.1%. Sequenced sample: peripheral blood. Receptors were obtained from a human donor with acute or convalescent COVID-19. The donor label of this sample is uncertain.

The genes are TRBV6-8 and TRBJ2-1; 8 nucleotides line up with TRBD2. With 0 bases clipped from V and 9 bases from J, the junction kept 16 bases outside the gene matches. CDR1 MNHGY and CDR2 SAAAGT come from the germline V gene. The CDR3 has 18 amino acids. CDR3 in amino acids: CASSYSSFGGGPLFEQFF. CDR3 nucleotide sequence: TGTGCCAGCAGTTACTCTTCGTTCGGGGGGGGGCCATTATTTGAGCAGTTCTTC.

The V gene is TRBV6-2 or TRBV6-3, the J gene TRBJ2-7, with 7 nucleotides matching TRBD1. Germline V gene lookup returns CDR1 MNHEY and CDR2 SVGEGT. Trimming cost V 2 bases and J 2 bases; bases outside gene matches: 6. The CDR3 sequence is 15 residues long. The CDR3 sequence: CASSYTQGQAYEQYF. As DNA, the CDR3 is TGTGCCAGCAGTTACACCCAAGGACAGGCCTACGAGCAGTACTTC.

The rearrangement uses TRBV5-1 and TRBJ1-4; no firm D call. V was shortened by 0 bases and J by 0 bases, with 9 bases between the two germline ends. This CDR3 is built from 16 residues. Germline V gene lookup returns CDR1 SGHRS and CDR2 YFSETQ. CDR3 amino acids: CASSLAGGTTNEKLFF. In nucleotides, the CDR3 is TGCGCCAGCAGCTTGGCCGGCGGGACAACTAATGAAAAACTGTTTTTT.

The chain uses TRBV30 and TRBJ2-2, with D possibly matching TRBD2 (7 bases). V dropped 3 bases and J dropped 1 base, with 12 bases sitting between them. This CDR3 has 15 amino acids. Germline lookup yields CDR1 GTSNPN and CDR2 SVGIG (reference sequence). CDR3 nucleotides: TGTGCCTGGAGGAGGGGAGGGGGGAACACCGGGGAGCTGTTTTTT. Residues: CAWRRGGGNTGELFF.

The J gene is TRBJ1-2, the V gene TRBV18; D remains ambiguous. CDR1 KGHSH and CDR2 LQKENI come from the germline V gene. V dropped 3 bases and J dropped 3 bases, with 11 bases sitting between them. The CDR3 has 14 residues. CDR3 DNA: TGTGCCAGCTCACCCCTGAGGGAGGACTATGGCTACACCTTC. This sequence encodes CASSPLREDYGYTF.

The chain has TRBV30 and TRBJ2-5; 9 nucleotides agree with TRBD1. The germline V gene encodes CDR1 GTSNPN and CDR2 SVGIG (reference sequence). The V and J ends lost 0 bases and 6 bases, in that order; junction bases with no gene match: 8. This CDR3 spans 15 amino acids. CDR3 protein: CAWSVGQGLAKTQYF. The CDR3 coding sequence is TGTGCCTGGAGTGTAGGACAGGGGCTCGCAAAGACCCAGTACTTC. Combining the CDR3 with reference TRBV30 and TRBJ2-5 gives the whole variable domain SQTIHQWPATLVQPVGSPLSLECTVEGTSNPNLYWYRQAAGRGLQLLFYSVGIGQISSEVPQNLSASRPQDRQFILSSKKLLLSDSGFYLCAWSVGQGLAKTQYFGPGTRLLVL.

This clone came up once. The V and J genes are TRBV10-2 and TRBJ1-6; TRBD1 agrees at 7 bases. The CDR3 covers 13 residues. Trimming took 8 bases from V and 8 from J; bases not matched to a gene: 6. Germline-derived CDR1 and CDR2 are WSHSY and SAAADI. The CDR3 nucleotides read TGCGCCAGCGGGGACAGCTGGGATTCACCCCTCCACTTT. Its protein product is CASGDSWDSPLHF.

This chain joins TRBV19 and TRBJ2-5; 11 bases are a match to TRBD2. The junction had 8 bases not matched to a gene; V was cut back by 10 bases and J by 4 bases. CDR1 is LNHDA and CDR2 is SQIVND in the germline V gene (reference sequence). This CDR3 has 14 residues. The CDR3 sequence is CATNSGGAPETQYF. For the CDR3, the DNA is TGTGCCACCAATAGCGGGGGGGCCCCAGAGACCCAGTACTTC.

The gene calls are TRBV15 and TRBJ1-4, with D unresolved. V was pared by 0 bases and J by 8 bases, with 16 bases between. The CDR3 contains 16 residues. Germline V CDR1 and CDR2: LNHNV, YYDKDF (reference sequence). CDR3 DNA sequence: TGTGCCACCAGCAGAGATATCCGGGAACCCGGGGAAAAACTGTTTTTT. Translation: CATSRDIREPGEKLFF.

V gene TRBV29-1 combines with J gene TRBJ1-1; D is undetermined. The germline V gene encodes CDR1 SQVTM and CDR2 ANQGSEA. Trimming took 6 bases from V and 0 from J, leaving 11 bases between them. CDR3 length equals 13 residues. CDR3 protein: CSVGPGMNTEAFF. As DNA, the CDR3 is TGCAGCGTGGGCCCGGGGATGAACACTGAAGCTTTCTTT.

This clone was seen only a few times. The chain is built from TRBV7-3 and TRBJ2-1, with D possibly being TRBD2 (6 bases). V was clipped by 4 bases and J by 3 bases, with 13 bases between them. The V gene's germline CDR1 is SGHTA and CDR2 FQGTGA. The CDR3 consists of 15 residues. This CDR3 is CASSSGSFYYNEQFF. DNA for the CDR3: TGTGCCAGCAGCTCCGGGAGTTTCTACTACAATGAGCAGTTCTTC.

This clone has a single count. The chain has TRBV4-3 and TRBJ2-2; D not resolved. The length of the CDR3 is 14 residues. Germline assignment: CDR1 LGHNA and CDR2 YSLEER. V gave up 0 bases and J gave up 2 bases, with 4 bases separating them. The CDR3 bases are TGCGCCAGCAGCCAAGACCTAAACACCGGGGAGCTGTTTTTT. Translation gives CASSQDLNTGELFF.

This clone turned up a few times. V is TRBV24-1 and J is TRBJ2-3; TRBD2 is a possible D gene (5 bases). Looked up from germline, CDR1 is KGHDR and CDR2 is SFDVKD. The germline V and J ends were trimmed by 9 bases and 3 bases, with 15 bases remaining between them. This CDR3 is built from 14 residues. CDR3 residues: CATAPGFSTDTQYF. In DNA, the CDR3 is TGTGCCACCGCCCCGGGATTTTCTACAGATACGCAGTATTTT.